This section outlines one T cell receptor beta chain sequence together with its context. The target of this receptor is not known. Qualities for individual bases were not recorded, and no much larger clone is one base off. The CDR3 covers 14 residues, taking in both the cysteine and the phenylalanine. The sequence is cut down to CDR3 DNA, 42 bases in frame from base 1. The junction carries 14 bases between V and J, which are trimmed by 7 bases and 4 bases respectively. Per the germline V gene (reference sequence), LNHDA is the CDR1 and SQIVND is the CDR2. The data belong to a study of T cells after yellow fever vaccination (dated by TCRdb to between 2019 and 2020). The study in broad terms: The SMART-Seq v4 Ultra Low Input RNA kit was used to prepare libraries from fractions with low cell numbers. To track T-cell clones before and after primary and booster YFV17D yellow fever vaccination, bulk TCR alpha and beta repertoires were sequenced longitudinally. The cohort comprised two healthy male donors, one aged 18 to 30 and one aged 30 to 40 years. Blood was drawn at multiple timepoints before and after primary and secondary immunization, with bulk PBMC replicates and cell subsets isolated. Study-wide findings and limitations: Computational filtering was required because FACS-sorted repertoires could contain abundant contaminating clonotypes from the bulk population. A small share of clonotypes was detected in both CD4 and CD8 compartments, with the overlap likely arising from convergent recombination. After the booster, most of the clones that had expanded following primary vaccination were detected again (roughly 96% of CD4 and around 90% of CD8), which suggests that memory was broadly maintained. Because only two donors were included in the study, the extent to which the findings can be generalized is limited. Compared with the primary T-cell response, the secondary T-cell response was weaker but faster, peaking on day 5 rather than day 15.

This sample's treatment or condition label indicates: live attenuated yellow fever vaccine strain. PBMCs were isolated from peripheral blood using a standard Ficoll-Paque protocol. Dynabeads CD4 and CD8 positive selection kits were used to isolate CD4 and CD8 T-cell fractions. TriZol was used to extract RNA from bulk PBMCs, from CD4 and CD8 fractions, and from dextramer-positive and dextramer-negative fractions. TCR cDNA was synthesized by 5'RACE template switching, which introduced a universal primer site and unique molecular identifiers. Priming for cDNA synthesis came from both the TCR alpha and TCR beta constant segments. Library amplification involved two PCR steps, and the second step added sample barcodes and sequencing adapters. Libraries were sequenced on Illumina HiSeq 2500 (2x100 bp) or NovaSeq (2x150 bp). On the study's bioinformatics: Demultiplexing of reads and collapsing into UMI consensus sequences were performed with MIGEC, and V(D)J alignment was carried out with MiXCR. Vaccine-responding clonotypes were defined with edgeR using replicate PBMC samples, requiring FDR below 0.01 and a log2 fold change above 5 up to day 15. Each bulk clonotype was labeled CD4 or CD8 based on which sequenced repertoire, CD4 or CD8, contained the clonotype at higher abundance. Starting from the raw public reads, TCRdb applied fastp trimming at Q25, assembled clones with MiXCR and retained in-frame beta chains. Rows merge per CDR3 protein into single entries with the most common DNA and genes. The V and J calls here are based on TCRdb, not the publication. The sample profile shows 100,000 to 150,000 distinct CDR3 sequences; 6.5% to 8% of them were found once. Of the sample, approximately 2.7% is held by the ten largest clones.

The sequence was obtained from a man between 18 and 35 years old who received the YFV17D yellow fever vaccine. The sample here was CD4+ T cells sorted from PBMCs, taken more than 8 days after the first yellow fever vaccination. The sequence links TRBV19 to TRBJ2-1; the D gene identity is not certain. For the CDR3, the sequence is CASTPVGYYNEQFF. The nucleotide sequence is given as TGTGCCAGTACCCCCGTAGGCTATTACAATGAGCAGTTCTTC.